The clone carrying this T cell receptor beta chain has at least ten counts. Germline V gene sequence: CDR1 SGDLS, CDR2 YYNGEE. The CDR3 has 13 amino acids. V lost 4 bases and J 9 bases, leaving 13 bases between the germline ends. This entry is derived from a study of T-cell memory formation after mild COVID-19. TCRdb reanalysed the 5' RACE reads using MiXCR and keeps one entry per CDR3 protein. The sample has about 13,000 distinct CDR3 sequences, roughly 20% seen once. This clonotype was obtained from an adult woman who had mild COVID-19 (a few samples of this study predate the infection). Cell type and time point are not known. The sequencing sample was made of PBMCs or a T cell subset sorted from them (not recorded which). The V gene is TRBV9, the J gene TRBJ2-2; D is possibly TRBD1 (5 bases). CDR3 in DNA: TGTGCCAGCAGCAACGACAGAAACCGGGAGCTGTTTTTT. Amino acid sequence: CASSNDRNRELFF.